Sequencing of this TCR beta chain was carried out in a study of blood T cells in healthy people across ages. Trimming left V 2 bases short and J 3 bases short, with 11 bases between. Germline V gene data show CDR1 as MDHEN and CDR2 as SYDVKM. The CDR3 has 14 amino acids. A sample-barcoded 5' primer and a J-beta primer mix were used in a second PCR of roughly 7 to 11 cycles. Every molecule of cDNA carried a tag from a template-switch adaptor with 12 random nucleotides. TCRdb re-derived calls from the 5' RACE reads in MiXCR, one entry per CDR3 protein. Of hundreds of thousands of distinct CDR3 sequences in the sample, less than 25% were seen once. Isolation per sample recovered at least 6 million PBMCs. These data were likewise used in another study, on T cells of mothers and their children. That source adds: Barcodes and 2-4 random nucleotides were added by M1S in the second PCR.

The genes are TRBV28 and TRBJ2-7, with D tentatively TRBD1 (5 bases). The sequenced sample consisted of blood. The receptor's source is a boy aged 5-17 years in good health. The CDR3 DNA reads TGTGCCAGCAGTTTACGGGCAGGGATCTACGAGCAGTACTTC. It specifies CASSLRAGIYEQYF.